This TCR beta chain was retrieved from a study of cytomegalovirus exposure and HLA in healthy donors. General observations from the study: In a later analysis, a missense DCLRE1C variant was linked to TCR beta V- and J-gene trimming.

Details on this clone: The antigen is undetermined.

The PCR used 60 Vbeta and 13 Jbeta primers. Assay: immunoSEQ multiplex PCR; the TCRdb copy retains only in-frame clones and omits some. The sample totals approximately 190,000 clones. CDR3 length equals 13 residues. The germline gives CDR1 LGHNA, CDR2 YNFKEQ. Trimming left V 3 bases short and J 8 bases short, with 12 bases between. What was sequenced was PBMCs. The clonotype was recovered from a boy aged 5-17 years in good health and CMV-seronegative. The chain links TRBV4-2 to TRBJ2-3; a weak D match, TRBD2 (6 bases). CDR3 sequence reads: CASSQLLASTQYF. CDR3 DNA sequence: TGTGCCAGCAGCCAGTTACTAGCCAGTACGCAGTATTTT.